This entry lists 13 T cell receptor beta chains sequenced from one sample in a study of blood T cell repertoires in COVID-19. Repertoires were generated with immunoSEQ multiplex PCR, while TCRdb's copy carries only in-frame clones and drops some. The data show some 40,000 clones, around 89% seen once. The specimen was peripheral blood. The receptors were sampled from a human donor in a cohort sampled during active COVID-19.

The rearrangement links TRBV28 to TRBJ1-2, with 8 positions matching TRBD1. Germline assignment: CDR1 MDHEN and CDR2 SYDVKM. V trimming: 6 bases; J trimming: 4 bases; junction bases outside the gene matches: 4. The CDR3 has 13 amino acids. Here the CDR3 DNA reads TGTGCCAGCAGGTCAGGGGGCCTCTATGGCTACACCTTC. It yields the protein CASRSGGLYGYTF.

The chain combines TRBV12-2 with TRBJ2-3; the table's D gene call, TRBD1, was not cross checked with the DNA. TRBV12-2 represents a pseudogene. The CDR3 is 17 residues long. CDR3 nucleotide sequence: TGTGCAAGTCGCTTAGCGTTGTCCACAGGGGGCACAGATACGCAGTATTTT. Its protein is CASRLALSTGGTDTQYF.

The genes are TRBV9 and TRBJ1-3, with D perhaps matching TRBD1 (5 bases). This CDR3 is built from 14 residues. The V and J ends lost 2 bases and 3 bases respectively, with 9 bases between them. Per the germline V gene, CDR1 is SGDLS and CDR2 is YYNGEE. CDR3 residues: CASSVSGFGNTIYF. The CDR3 DNA reads TGTGCCAGCAGCGTTTCAGGGTTTGGAAACACCATATATTTT.

This rearrangement joins TRBV28 to TRBJ1-3; TRBD1 aligns across 11 bases. The junction had 5 bases not matched to a gene; V was cut back by 5 bases and J by 2 bases. The CDR3 is 16 residues long. From germline, CDR1 is MDHEN and CDR2 SYDVKM. DNA of the CDR3: TGTGCCAGCAGTACCAGGGGACAGGGGGCTGGAAACACCATATATTTT. It codes for CASSTRGQGAGNTIYF.

The chain has TRBV20-1 and TRBJ1-1; D perhaps matches TRBD1 (6 bases). From germline, CDR1 is DFQATT and CDR2 SNEGSKA (reference sequence). This CDR3 is built from 11 residues. Trimming removed 0 bases from V and 8 bases from J, with 7 bases in between. The CDR3 region is CSARERGEAFF. The DNA of the CDR3 is TGCAGTGCTAGAGAGAGGGGGGAAGCTTTCTTT.

CDR3 sequence (DNA): TGTGCCAGCAGTGAATCATCGGTCGGTTGGCAGGATCTTCGGGGGCAGTACTTC. It codes for CASSESSVGWQDLRGQYF. The chain employs TRBV6-1 and TRBJ2-7, with D tentatively TRBD2 (5 bases). Germline V gives CDR1 MNHNS, CDR2 SASEGT. V was clipped by 2 bases and J by 9 bases, with 29 bases between them. The CDR3 sequence is 18 residues long.

The chain has TRBV3-1 (or the pseudogene TRBV3-2) and TRBJ2-5, with 8 bases that match TRBD2. This CDR3 spans 14 amino acids. The V and J ends lost 4 bases and 2 bases, in that order; junction bases with no gene match: 3. Looked up from germline, CDR1 is LGHDT and CDR2 is YNNKEL (reference sequence). The CDR3 DNA is TGTGCCAGCAGCCTCGGACTAGCACAAGAGACCCAGTACTTC. This sequence encodes CASSLGLAQETQYF.

V is TRBV27 and J is TRBJ1-1, with 7 positions matching TRBD1. V lost 3 bases to trimming and J lost 13 bases; unmatched junction nucleotides: 17. Germline assignment: CDR1 MNHEY and CDR2 SMNVEV (reference sequence). This CDR3 contains 15 residues. The CDR3 reads CASSFNSVVTGTGFF. The CDR3 nucleotides are TGTGCCAGCAGTTTCAATTCGGTTGTGACAGGGACGGGTTTCTTT.

The chain has TRBV4-1 and TRBJ1-1, with D unresolved. V shed 0 bases and J shed 0 bases, with 8 bases lying between them. Germline lookup yields CDR1 MGHRA and CDR2 YSYEKL. CDR3 length equals 15 residues. Written as DNA, the CDR3 is TGCGCCAGCAGCCAAGATCTCTTCCTGAACACTGAAGCTTTCTTT. This encodes CASSQDLFLNTEAFF.

The chain combines TRBV28 with TRBJ1-4, with 7 bases matching TRBD1. In germline, CDR1 is MDHEN, CDR2 SYDVKM. The CDR3 sequence is 15 residues long. Trimming took 4 bases from V and 7 from J; bases not matched to a gene: 9. The CDR3 DNA sequence: TGTGCCAGCAGTTCCGCCGGGACAGTGAGTGAAAAACTGTTTTTT. It is translated as CASSSAGTVSEKLFF. The full variable domain, in which reference TRBV28 and TRBJ1-4 provide the parts outside the CDR3, is DVKVTQSSRYLVKRTGEKVFLECVQDMDHENMFWYRQDPGLGLRLIYFSYDVKMKEKGDIPEGYSVSREKKERFSLILESASTNQTSMYLCASSSAGTVSEKLFFGSGTQLSVL.

The chain has TRBV14 and TRBJ2-1; 7 positions match TRBD2. The CDR3 has 17 amino acids. V lost 0 bases to trimming and J lost 7 bases; unmatched junction nucleotides: 12. CDR1 and CDR2 (germline): SGHDN, FVKESK. The CDR3 loop reads CASSQEGPSGTRNEQFF. In DNA, the CDR3 is TGTGCCAGCAGCCAAGAGGGGCCTAGCGGAACAAGGAATGAGCAGTTCTTC.

The gene calls are TRBV29-1 and TRBJ1-3; 7 nucleotides line up with TRBD1. V was pared by 4 bases and J by 1 base, with 4 bases of the junction left unmatched. CDR3 length: 14 residues. Germline loops: CDR1 SQVTM, CDR2 ANQGSEA. In nucleotides, the CDR3 is TGCAGCGTTGGATCGACAGGGTCTGGAAACACCATATATTTT. As protein: CSVGSTGSGNTIYF.

This rearrangement joins TRBV9 to TRBJ1-2; 7 positions agree with TRBD1. The CDR3 runs to 15 residues. Germline V gene sequence: CDR1 SGDLS, CDR2 YYNGEE. With 4 bases clipped from V and 3 bases from J, the junction kept 9 bases outside the gene matches. The chain's CDR3 is CASSPRQGSDYGYTF. CDR3 DNA: TGTGCCAGCAGCCCCCGACAGGGAAGCGACTATGGCTACACCTTC.